The clone carrying this TCR beta chain was picked up many times. Its antigen is not known. The CDR3 is made up of 18 amino acids. The ends were cut back, 0 bases at V and 2 bases at J, with 20 bases in the middle. Germline CDR1 is MGHRA and CDR2 is YSYEKL. This sample was taken from a study of response to subunit inactivated influenza vaccine. General study findings and limits: Authors suggested seasonal influenza vaccinations each recruit few new T cells.

From the RT-PCR reads, TCRdb called clonotypes with MiXCR, one entry per CDR3 protein. The repertoire holds about 780,000 distinct CDR3 sequences, with around 20% as singletons. Source: PBMCs from blood, taken more than 4 days after vaccination. The source is a man aged 50-59 years who received an inactivated influenza vaccine. This chain links TRBV4-1 with TRBJ2-7; the D gene is possibly TRBD1 (6 bases). As DNA, the CDR3 is TGCGCCAGCAGCCAAGATGTACGATCGGACAGCGGCACCTACGAGCAGTACTTC. Amino acid sequence: CASSQDVRSDSGTYEQYF.